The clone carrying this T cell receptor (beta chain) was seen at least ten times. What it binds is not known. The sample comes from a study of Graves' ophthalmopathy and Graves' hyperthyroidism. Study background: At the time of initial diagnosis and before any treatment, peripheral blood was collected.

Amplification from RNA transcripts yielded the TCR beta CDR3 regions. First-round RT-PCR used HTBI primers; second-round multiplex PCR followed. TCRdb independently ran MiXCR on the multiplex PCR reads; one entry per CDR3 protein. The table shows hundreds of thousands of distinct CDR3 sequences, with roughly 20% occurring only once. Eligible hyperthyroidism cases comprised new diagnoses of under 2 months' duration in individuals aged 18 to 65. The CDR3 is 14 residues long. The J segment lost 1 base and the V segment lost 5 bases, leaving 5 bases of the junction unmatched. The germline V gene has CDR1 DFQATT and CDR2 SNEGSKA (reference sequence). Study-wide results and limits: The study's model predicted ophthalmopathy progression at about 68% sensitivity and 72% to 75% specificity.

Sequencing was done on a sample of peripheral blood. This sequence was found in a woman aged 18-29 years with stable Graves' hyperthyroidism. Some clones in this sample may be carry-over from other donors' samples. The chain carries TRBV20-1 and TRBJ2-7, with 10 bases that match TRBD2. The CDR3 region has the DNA TGCAGTGCTTCTAGCGGGGGACTTTCCTACGAGCAGTACTTC. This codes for CSASSGGLSYEQYF.